The rows below give T cell receptor beta chains drawn from one sample of a study of blood T cell repertoires in COVID-19. The table came from immunoSEQ multiplex PCR; TCRdb's copy has only in-frame clones and leaves some out. The sample lists roughly 230,000 clones; roughly 84% were seen once. Sequences were obtained from peripheral blood. The receptors here all came from a man in his forties with acute or convalescent COVID-19. The CDR3 runs from the conserved cysteine through the conserved F or W. D genes are given only for firm matches. Where a row states a size, it is once, few, many or the class of an expanded clone; other rows omit it.

v_call	d_call	clone_size	j_call	cdr3_nt	cdr3_aa
TRBV6-4	TRBD2	.	TRBJ2-3	TGTGCCAGCAGTGACACTAGCGGGCCGGGAGATACGCAGTATTTT	CASSDTSGPGDTQYF
TRBV14	TRBD2	.	TRBJ2-1	TGTGCCAGCAGCCTAGCGGGAGGGAGGGCGAGTGAGCAGTTCTTC	CASSLAGGRASEQFF
TRBV7-2	.	.	TRBJ2-1	TGTGCCAGCAGCTTAATGCGGGCTGGCTCCTACAATGAGCAGTTCTTC	CASSLMRAGSYNEQFF
TRBV6-4	.	.	TRBJ2-3	TGTGCCAGCAGCGAGACACTCGCCCCTGGCACAGATACGCAGTATTTT	CASSETLAPGTDTQYF
TRBV11-2	.	.	TRBJ1-2	TGTGCCAGCAGCTTAGGGGCCTATGGCTACACCTTC	CASSLGAYGYTF
TRBV2	TRBD2	.	TRBJ2-1	TGTGCCACCAAAACAGGAGCGGGAGGGCCTAATGAGCAGTTCTTC	CATKTGAGGPNEQFF
TRBV5-1	.	.	TRBJ1-5	TGCGCCAGCAGCTTGACAGGAGACAATCAGCCCCAGCATTTT	CASSLTGDNQPQHF
TRBV3-1/TRBV3-2	TRBD2	.	TRBJ2-1	TGTGCCAGCAGCCAAGGGAACGGGAGGAACAATGAGCAGTTCTTC	CASSQGNGRNNEQFF
TRBV28	.	.	TRBJ2-5	TGTGCCAGCAGTCCCTATACGAGGGAGACCCAGTACTTC	CASSPYTRETQYF
TRBV6-2/TRBV6-3	.	.	TRBJ1-1	TGTGCCAGCAGTACTCGAACGGGGGATACTGAAGCTTTCTTT	CASSTRTGDTEAFF
TRBV27	.	.	TRBJ2-1	TGTGCCAGCAGTTTAGATGGCGGTCGGTACAATGAGCAGTTCTTC	CASSLDGGRYNEQFF
TRBV7-8	.	.	TRBJ2-3	TGTGCCAGCAGCTTAGGGGCTAGCTCGACGGATACGCAGTATTTT	CASSLGASSTDTQYF
TRBV3-1/TRBV3-2	TRBD1	.	TRBJ2-7	TGTGCCAGCAGCCAAGATGGGGACAGGGACATCCCCTACGAGCAGTACTTC	CASSQDGDRDIPYEQYF
TRBV30	.	.	TRBJ1-3	TGTGCCTGGAGTCGGCTTGCGGACACCATATATTTT	CAWSRLADTIYF
TRBV20-1	TRBD1	.	TRBJ1-2	TGCAGTACACAGGGGAGTCATGGCTACACCTTC	CSTQGSHGYTF
TRBV7-9	TRBD2	.	TRBJ2-5	TGTGCCAGCAGCCTCGGACGGGGGGAAAGGGGCCAAGAGACCCAGTACTTC	CASSLGRGERGQETQYF
TRBV11-2	.	.	TRBJ2-3	TGTGCCAGCGGAGCCAATAGGGGTAGCGGTTTCACAGATACGCAGTATTTT	CASGANRGSGFTDTQYF
TRBV7-7	TRBD1	.	TRBJ2-5	TGTGCCAGCAGCGGGGGGACAGGCCATGGGGAGACCCAGTACTTC	CASSGGTGHGETQYF
TRBV19	TRBD1	.	TRBJ1-1	TGTGCCAGTAGTAGTACTCGGGACAGGGCGCGTCAAGCCCGGTTT	CASSSTRDRARQARF
TRBV30	TRBD1	.	TRBJ1-1	TGTGCCTGGAGTGACAGGGGGCAGGGCACTGAAGCTTTCTTT	CAWSDRGQGTEAFF
TRBV6-1	.	.	TRBJ2-7	TGTGCCAGCAGTGAAGCTCCGCTAGCCAGCTACGAGCAGTACTTC	CASSEAPLASYEQYF
TRBV10-3	TRBD2	.	TRBJ2-1	TGTGCCATCAGTGAGGCTAGCGGGAGGGCTGAGCAGTTCTTC	CAISEASGRAEQFF
TRBV10-2	.	.	TRBJ1-5	TGCGCCAGCAGAGAGGGGGAGCGAGGACCCCAGCATTTT	CASREGERGPQHF
TRBV12-3/TRBV12-4	.	.	TRBJ2-3	TGTGCCAGCAGTTGGGCGGGAACAGATACGCAGTATTTT	CASSWAGTDTQYF
TRBV11-2	TRBD2	.	TRBJ2-5	TGTGCCAGCAGCTTTTCTGGCGGGAGGCTCCCCAGCCAAGAGACCCAGTACTTC	CASSFSGGRLPSQETQYF
TRBV5-1	.	few	TRBJ2-2	TGCGCCAGCAGCATGGATCTTCGGACCGGGGAGCTGTTTTTT	CASSMDLRTGELFF
TRBV10-1	.	.	TRBJ2-7	TGCGCCAGCAGCCCAGCTAGGAACGAGCAGTACTTC	CASSPARNEQYF
TRBV5-5	.	.	TRBJ1-2	TGTGCCAGCAGCTCGACAGCCAGGCTTGACTATGGCTACACCTTC	CASSSTARLDYGYTF
TRBV7-9	TRBD2	.	TRBJ2-3	TGTGCCAGCAGCTTAAAGCAGGGACTAGCAACTAGCACAGATACGCAGTATTTT	CASSLKQGLATSTDTQYF
TRBV29-1	TRBD2	.	TRBJ2-1	TGCAGCGTTGGTCCTGGCGGGAGCTCCTACAATGAGCAGTTCTTC	CSVGPGGSSYNEQFF
TRBV20-1	TRBD2	few	TRBJ2-7	TGCAGTGCTAGTCCTAGCGGGGAGCAGTACTTC	CSASPSGEQYF
TRBV19	.	.	TRBJ1-4	TGTGCCAGTAGTGGGGGGAATCGCGAAAAACTGTTTTTT	CASSGGNREKLFF
TRBV29-1	.	.	TRBJ2-7	TGCAGCGCCGAGGCCGGAGCTACTAACGAGCAGTACTTC	CSAEAGATNEQYF
TRBV12-3/TRBV12-4	TRBD2	.	TRBJ2-5	TGTGCCAGCAGTTTTATAGCGGGAGAGACCCAGTACTTC	CASSFIAGETQYF
TRBV3-1/TRBV3-2	.	once	TRBJ2-1	TGTGCCAGCAGCCGGGGGAGGGAGCAGTTCTTC	CASSRGREQFF
TRBV19	.	.	TRBJ1-1	TGTGCCAGTAGTGGGCTTCTGAGGAACACTGAAGCTTTCTTT	CASSGLLRNTEAFF
TRBV18	.	.	TRBJ1-6	TGTGCCAGCTCACCCGCGGGGGTTTCATCACCCCTCCACTTT	CASSPAGVSSPLHF